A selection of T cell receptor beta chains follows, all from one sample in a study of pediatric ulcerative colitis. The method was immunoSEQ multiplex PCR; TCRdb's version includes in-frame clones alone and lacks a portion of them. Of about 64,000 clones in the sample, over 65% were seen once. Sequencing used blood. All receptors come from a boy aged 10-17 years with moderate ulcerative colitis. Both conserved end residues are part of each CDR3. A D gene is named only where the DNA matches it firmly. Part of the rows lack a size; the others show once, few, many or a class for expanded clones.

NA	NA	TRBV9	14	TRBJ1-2	TGTGCCAGCAGCCCAAGGACTCGGCTGGATGGCTACACCTTC	CASSPRTRLDGYTF
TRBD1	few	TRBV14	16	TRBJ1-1	TGTGCCAGCAGCCAGGGGACAGGACGCTTGAACACTGAAGCTTTCTTT	CASSQGTGRLNTEAFF
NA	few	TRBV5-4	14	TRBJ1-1	TGTGCCAGCAGCCCCTACAGGGTGAGCACTGAAGCTTTCTTT	CASSPYRVSTEAFF
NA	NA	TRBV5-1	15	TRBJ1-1	TGCGCCAGCAGCTTGGAAACAGGTGCGAACACTGAAGCTTTCTTT	CASSLETGANTEAFF
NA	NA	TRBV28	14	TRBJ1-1	TGTGCCAGCAGTTTGCGAAAATTGAACACTGAAGCTTTCTTT	CASSLRKLNTEAFF
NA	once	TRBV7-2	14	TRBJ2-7	TGTGCCAGCAGCTTAAGCGTGGGCGTCTACGAGCAGTACTTC	CASSLSVGVYEQYF
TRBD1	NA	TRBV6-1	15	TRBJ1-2	TGTGCCGGCAGTGAGATTATACAGGGGTTAAACGGCTACACCTTC	CAGSEIIQGLNGYTF
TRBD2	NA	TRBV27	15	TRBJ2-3	TGTGCCACCTCACGGGGTAGCGGGCCGGCAGATACGCAGTATTTT	CATSRGSGPADTQYF
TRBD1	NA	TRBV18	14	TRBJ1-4	TGTGCCAGCTCATTCGGACAGGCTTCCGAAAAACTGTTTTTT	CASSFGQASEKLFF
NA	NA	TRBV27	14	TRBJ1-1	TGTGCCAGCAGTTTGCTAACAGGACGTACTGAAGCTTTCTTT	CASSLLTGRTEAFF
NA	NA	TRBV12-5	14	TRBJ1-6	TGTGCTAGTGGTTTCAACCAGGGGAATTCACCCCTCCACTTT	CASGFNQGNSPLHF
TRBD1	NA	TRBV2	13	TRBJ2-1	TGTGCCAGCATTGAAACCGGATCAGGGGGGCAGTTCTTC	CASIETGSGGQFF
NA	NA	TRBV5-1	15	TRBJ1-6	TGCGCCAGCAGCGGGGTGGACGGACGCAATTCACCCCTCCACTTT	CASSGVDGRNSPLHF
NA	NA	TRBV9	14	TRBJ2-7	TGTGCCAGCAGCGTAGCCGATTTCGGCTACGAGCAGTACTTC	CASSVADFGYEQYF
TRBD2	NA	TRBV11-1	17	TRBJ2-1	TGTGCCAGCAGCTTAGGTCGCGGGAGGGCCCAATACAATGAGCAGTTCTTC	CASSLGRGRAQYNEQFF
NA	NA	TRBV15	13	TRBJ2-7	TGTGCCACCAGCACCGGGGACCTCGACGAGCAGTACTTC	CATSTGDLDEQYF